The 31 T cell receptor beta chains below all came from one sample that was sequenced in a study of blood T cell repertoires in COVID-19. Data came from immunoSEQ multiplex PCR; TCRdb stores just in-frame clones and leaves some out. Of 150,000 to 180,000 clones in the sample, roughly 84% are singletons; the top ten hold around 10%. The sequenced sample consisted of peripheral blood. These receptors all stem from a woman in her sixties or seventies with COVID-19, enrolled during active disease.

This chain uses TRBV6-5 with TRBJ2-7; D gene uncertain. The CDR3 is 11 residues long. Germline-derived CDR1 and CDR2 are MNHEY and SVGAGI. The V end lost 6 bases, the J end lost 6 bases, and 9 bases lay between the germline ends. The CDR3 is CASRLSSEQYF. DNA of the CDR3: TGTGCCAGCAGGCTATCATCCGAGCAGTACTTC.

V usage is TRBV9 and J usage is TRBJ1-1; no definite D call. The V gene lost 4 bases and the J gene lost 3 bases, with 10 bases spanning the gap. The CDR3 is made up of 13 amino acids. Germline V lookup: CDR1 SGDLS, CDR2 YYNGEE. Here the CDR3 DNA reads TGTGCCAGCAGCTTGCAAACATACACTGAAGCTTTCTTT. Amino acid sequence: CASSLQTYTEAFF.

CDR3 coding DNA: TGCGCCAGCAGCCAAGCAGCGGGGGTGGCAACTCCGAACACCGGGGAGCTGTTTTTT. It encodes CASSQAAGVATPNTGELFF. This chain uses TRBV4-1 with TRBJ2-2, with TRBD2 matching over 8 bases. After removal of 1 base from V and 0 bases from J, the junction contained 10 bases not matched to a gene. Germline CDR1 MGHRA, CDR2 YSYEKL. The CDR3 sequence is 19 residues long.

The chain carries TRBV11-2 and TRBJ1-4, with TRBD1 identical over 7 bases. Germline CDR1 SGHAT, CDR2 FQNNGV. Trimming removed 1 base from V and 8 bases from J; junction bases left unmatched: 7. This CDR3 comprises 15 residues. In DNA form, the CDR3 reads TGTGCCAGCAGCTTAGGGGCAGGGGGAAGAGAAAAACTGTTTTTT. Amino acid sequence: CASSLGAGGREKLFF.

Points on this clone: This CDR3 is also generated by other DNA sequences in the sample. The gene calls are TRBV5-1 and TRBJ1-2; 10 positions match TRBD1. Germline V gene sequence: CDR1 SGHRS, CDR2 YFSETQ. The CDR3 has 15 residues. J was trimmed by 4 bases and V by 0 bases; bases with no gene match: 3. CDR3 amino acids: CASSLGQGAFYGYTF. CDR3 coding DNA: TGCGCCAGCAGCTTGGGACAGGGGGCCTTCTATGGCTACACCTTC.

The V and J genes are TRBV3-1 (or the pseudogene TRBV3-2) and TRBJ2-1; 12 bases are shared with TRBD2. Trimming removed 0 bases from V and 6 bases from J; junction bases left unmatched: 15. The V gene's germline CDR1 is LGHDT and CDR2 YNNKEL (reference sequence). The CDR3 has 20 amino acids. CDR3 protein: CASSQEIRRLAGEGLNEQFF. The CDR3, as DNA: TGTGCCAGCAGCCAAGAAATTAGGAGACTAGCGGGGGAGGGTCTCAATGAGCAGTTCTTC.

The chain uses TRBV7-6 and TRBJ2-1, with D tentatively TRBD2 (7 bases). The CDR3 has 18 amino acids. Germline CDR1 is SGHVS and CDR2 is FNYEAQ. Trimming took 3 bases from V and 5 from J, leaving 23 bases between them. For the CDR3, the DNA is TGTGCCAGCAGCTTGGGATCAAGGGGGGGGGAAGTGGACAATGAGCAGTTCTTC. This codes for CASSLGSRGGEVDNEQFF.

V gene TRBV5-6 combines with J gene TRBJ1-2; D is uncertain. The V end lost 0 bases, the J end lost 0 bases, and 6 bases lay between the germline ends. The germline CDR1 and CDR2 sequences are SGHDT and YYEEEE. The CDR3 has 14 residues. CDR3 region: CASSLGQANYGYTF. In nucleotides, the CDR3 is TGTGCCAGCAGCTTGGGACAAGCTAACTATGGCTACACCTTC.

The CDR3 protein is CASSQRDRGLQGYTF. The CDR3 DNA reads as TGTGCCAGCAGTCAAAGGGACAGGGGGCTCCAGGGCTACACCTTC. The chain is built from TRBV6-5 and TRBJ1-2; 12 bases map to TRBD1. Germline V gene lookup returns CDR1 MNHEY and CDR2 SVGAGI. The CDR3 is 15 amino acids. V was pared by 5 bases and J by 8 bases, with 9 bases of the junction left unmatched.

V gene TRBV3-1 (or the pseudogene TRBV3-2) combines with J gene TRBJ1-2, with 8 positions matching TRBD1. Germline lookup yields CDR1 LGHDT and CDR2 YNNKEL (reference sequence). The CDR3 loop spans 13 amino acids. V lost 6 bases to trimming and J lost 6 bases; unmatched junction nucleotides: 6. CDR3 nucleotide sequence: TGTGCCAGCAGAGGCGGGACAGGTCATGGCTACACCTTC. It codes for CASRGGTGHGYTF.

This clone was detected a few times. The chain employs TRBV21-1 and TRBJ1-5. TRBV21-1 represents a pseudogene. This CDR3 comprises 19 residues. The CDR3: CASSKPVPHEGMGGQPQHF. The CDR3 coding sequence is TGTGCCAGCAGCAAACCTGTACCGCACGAGGGGATGGGAGGCCAGCCCCAGCATTTT.

This clone came up a few times. The chain has TRBV19 and TRBJ1-5, with D possibly matching TRBD1 (6 bases). CDR3 length: 13 amino acids. Germline CDR1 LNHDA, CDR2 SQIVND (reference sequence). V lost 5 bases, J lost 7 bases, and 12 bases lay in between. CDR3 sequence reads: CASSGTGYQPQHF. In nucleotides, the CDR3 is TGTGCCAGTAGTGGAACAGGGTACCAGCCCCAGCATTTT.

This rearrangement joins TRBV7-8 to TRBJ2-7; TRBD1 is a possible D gene (6 bases). Germline V gives CDR1 SGHVS, CDR2 FQNEAQ. CDR3 size: 15 residues. Trimming left V 0 bases short and J 3 bases short, with 12 bases between. The CDR3 sequence is CASSLARTDNYEQYV. The CDR3 DNA reads as TGTGCCAGCAGCTTAGCGCGGACAGACAACTACGAGCAGTACGTC.

This clone was observed once. V and J are TRBV7-2 and TRBJ2-7; TRBD2 matches 9 bases. This CDR3 has 15 residues. Trimming at V came to 1 base and at J to 3 bases, leaving 4 bases not matched to a gene. Germline lookup yields CDR1 SGHTA and CDR2 FQGNSA. The CDR3 sequence is CASSLDASGNYEQYF. CDR3 DNA: TGTGCCAGCAGCTTAGATGCTAGCGGGAACTACGAGCAGTACTTC.

The chain links TRBV9 to TRBJ1-5; D is ambiguous. Between the trimmed V and J ends, which lost 4 bases and 4 bases, there was a span of 9 bases. The CDR3 extends over 13 amino acids. CDR1 and CDR2 from the germline V gene are SGDLS and YYNGEE. The CDR3 reads CASSFRENQPQHF. CDR3 DNA: TGTGCCAGCAGCTTCCGGGAGAATCAGCCCCAGCATTTT.

This clone occurred once. The rearrangement joins TRBV5-5 to TRBJ1-5, with 8 bases identical to TRBD1. The trim removed 1 base at V and 4 bases at J, leaving 10 bases unmatched. The length of the CDR3 is 17 residues. Germline V CDR1 and CDR2: SGHKS, YYEKEE (reference sequence). The CDR3 loop reads CASSLLSGQGANQPQHF. For the CDR3, the DNA is TGTGCCAGCAGCTTGCTGTCCGGACAGGGCGCAAATCAGCCCCAGCATTTT.

The V gene is TRBV2, the J gene TRBJ2-2; TRBD2 agrees at 8 bases. Per germline, CDR1 SNHLY and CDR2 FYNNEI. V shed 7 bases and J 6 bases; nucleotides not matched to a gene: 7. The CDR3 consists of 14 residues. The CDR3 here is CASTKSGGAGELFF. The CDR3 DNA follows: TGTGCCAGCACTAAGAGCGGGGGAGCCGGGGAGCTGTTTTTT. Complete variable domain (other parts from reference TRBV2 and TRBJ2-2): EPEVTQTPSHQVTQMGQEVILRCVPISNHLYFYWYRQILGQKVEFLVSFYNNEISEKSEIFDDQFSVERPDGSNFTLKIRSTKLEDSAMYFCASTKSGGAGELFFGEGSRLTVL.

This chain joins TRBV27 and TRBJ2-1; 8 bases are shared with TRBD1. The CDR3 is 14 residues long. Losses at the gene ends were 4 bases for V and 7 bases for J; bases not matched to a gene: 6. CDR1 MNHEY and CDR2 SMNVEV come from the germline V gene (reference sequence). CDR3 DNA sequence: TGTGCCAGCAGTTACAGGGGGGAGTCGAATGAGCAGTTCTTC. Translated: CASSYRGESNEQFF.

This clone came up once. The CDR3 bases are TGTGCCAGCAGCTCCGCCGGGGGGGTCGCAGATACGCAGTATTTT. This codes for CASSSAGGVADTQYF. J is TRBJ2-3 and V is TRBV7-3; 8 bases line up with TRBD2. The germline V gene encodes CDR1 SGHTA and CDR2 FQGTGA. With 4 bases clipped from V and 4 bases from J, the junction kept 7 bases outside the gene matches. The CDR3 consists of 15 residues.

CDR3 in amino acids: CASSPRGLGLAFF. The DNA of the CDR3 is TGTGCCAGCAGCCCCCGTGGGCTGGGTTTAGCTTTCTTT. The rearrangement uses TRBV3-1 (or the pseudogene TRBV3-2) and TRBJ1-1; D not resolved. This CDR3 is 13 amino acids long. The germline V and J ends were trimmed by 4 bases and 10 bases, with 16 bases remaining between them. Germline CDR1 is LGHDT and CDR2 is YNNKEL (reference sequence).

Here the CDR3 reads CASSKIKGGTDPDYEQYV. In nucleotides, the CDR3 is TGTGCCAGCAGCAAAATAAAAGGCGGGACAGATCCTGACTACGAGCAGTACGTC. This chain links TRBV21-1 with TRBJ2-7; whether TRBD1, the table's D call, matches the DNA was not checked. TRBV21-1 is described as a pseudogene. The CDR3 extends over 18 amino acids.

The count of this clone is one. The chain uses TRBV6-6 and TRBJ2-2; 12 positions match TRBD2. The V segment lost 5 bases and the J segment 5 bases; nucleotides outside the gene matches: 12. Germline values: CDR1 MNHNY, CDR2 SVGAGI (reference sequence). This CDR3 is 18 amino acids long. The CDR3 loop reads CASSRPLLAGGETGELFF. CDR3 DNA sequence: TGTGCCAGCAGTCGCCCCTTACTAGCGGGGGGAGAAACCGGGGAGCTGTTTTTT.

The CDR3 coding sequence is TGTGCCAGCAGTTTAGAAGGGACAGGGTTCGGGGAGCTGTTTTTT. The encoded protein is CASSLEGTGFGELFF. The chain couples TRBV27 to TRBJ2-2, with 9 bases that match TRBD1. Unmatched junction bases numbered 5, after V lost 2 bases and J lost 7 bases. Looked up from germline, CDR1 is MNHEY and CDR2 is SMNVEV (reference sequence). The CDR3 has 15 amino acids.

This chain links TRBV11-3 with TRBJ2-5; TRBD1 agrees at 8 bases. The V and J ends lost 1 base and 2 bases, in that order; junction bases with no gene match: 3. CDR3 size: 15 residues. CDR1 is SGHNT, CDR2 YENEEA, per germline. The CDR3 here is CASSLAGDRQETQYF. CDR3 sequence (DNA): TGTGCCAGCAGCTTAGCCGGGGACAGGCAAGAGACCCAGTACTTC.

The sample holds a few counts of this clone. The chain combines TRBV5-1 with TRBJ2-2; D gene unclear. CDR3 length: 18 residues. Trimming removed 1 base at V and 2 bases at J, with 18 bases between. In germline, CDR1 is SGHRS, CDR2 YFSETQ. The CDR3 DNA reads as TGCGCCAGCAGCTTGCGGGTCAGTGGTTTACGCAACACCGGGGAGCTGTTTTTT. This sequence encodes CASSLRVSGLRNTGELFF.

The J gene is TRBJ1-2, the V gene TRBV5-6; D might be TRBD1 (6 bases). The germline V and J ends were trimmed by 0 bases and 9 bases, with 18 bases remaining between them. Germline V gene data show CDR1 as SGHDT and CDR2 as YYEEEE. The CDR3 is 15 amino acids. The CDR3 loop is CASSLDGQTAKSYTF. The CDR3 nucleotides are TGTGCCAGCAGCTTGGATGGACAGACAGCTAAAAGCTACACCTTC. Combining the CDR3 with reference TRBV5-6 and TRBJ1-2 gives the whole variable domain DAGVTQSPTHLIKTRGQQVTLRCSPKSGHDTVSWYQQALGQGPQFIFQYYEEEERQRGNFPDRFSGHQFPNYSSELNVNALLLGDSALYLCASSLDGQTAKSYTFGSGTRLTVV.

The rearrangement uses TRBV7-8 and TRBJ1-1; TRBD1 is a possible D gene (6 bases). Germline CDR1 is SGHVS and CDR2 is FQNEAQ. The CDR3 is 15 residues long. The V end lost 5 bases, the J end lost 0 bases, and 13 bases lay between the germline ends. The DNA for the CDR3 is TGTGCCAGCAGCAACCCGACAGGTCTGAACACTGAAGCTTTCTTT. It encodes CASSNPTGLNTEAFF.

This clone was observed a single time. The chain uses TRBV30 and TRBJ1-2; D perhaps matches TRBD1 (6 bases). The CDR3 covers 14 residues. With 7 bases removed from V and 1 base from J, the gap between germline ends came to 16 bases. Germline V gene sequence: CDR1 GTSNPN, CDR2 SVGIG (reference sequence). CDR3 amino acids: CASDGTLVNYGYTF. CDR3 in DNA: TGTGCCTCCGACGGGACACTTGTTAACTATGGCTACACCTTC.

The chain carries TRBV9 and TRBJ2-2, with TRBD1 matching 11 bases. CDR1 is SGDLS and CDR2 is YYNGEE in the germline V gene. The ends lost 4 bases at V and 3 bases at J; junction bases unmatched: 5. The CDR3 is 16 residues long. The CDR3 nucleotides read TGTGCCAGCAGCAGGGGACAGGGGGACGACACCGGGGAGCTGTTTTTT. Encoded protein: CASSRGQGDDTGELFF.

V and J are TRBV3-1 (or the pseudogene TRBV3-2) and TRBJ1-2; D unresolved. The CDR3 is 13 residues long. Trimming took 1 base from V and 2 from J, leaving 5 bases between them. The germline CDR1 and CDR2 sequences are LGHDT and YNNKEL (reference sequence). The DNA of the CDR3 is TGTGCCAGCAGCCAAGCCGGGAACTATGGCTACACCTTC. It specifies CASSQAGNYGYTF.

This clone came up once. This chain links TRBV5-1 with TRBJ2-7, with TRBD1 identical over 7 bases. The ends lost 3 bases at V and 6 bases at J; junction bases unmatched: 12. Looked up from germline, CDR1 is SGHRS and CDR2 is YFSETQ. The CDR3 loop spans 15 amino acids. CDR3 bases: TGCGCCAGCAGCTCGGAGACAGGGATCTCTGCCGAGCAGTACTTC. Translation: CASSSETGISAEQYF.